These 27 T cell receptor beta chains originate from one sample sequenced in a study of cytomegalovirus exposure and HLA in healthy donors. PCR employed 60 Vbeta and 13 Jbeta primers. Clones were sequenced by immunoSEQ multiplex PCR, and TCRdb holds only the in-frame ones, with some missing. The data hold around 110,000 clones, with about four fifths observed a single time. The sample was PBMCs. Receptors were obtained from a man younger than 45 in good health and CMV-seropositive.

This clone was recorded once. The V call is TRBV19, the J call TRBJ1-1; 8 nucleotides match TRBD1. V gave up 6 bases and J gave up 0 bases; unmatched junction bases: 3. This CDR3 is 14 amino acids long. Germline V gives CDR1 LNHDA, CDR2 SQIVND (reference sequence). Here the CDR3 DNA reads TGTGCCAGTAGGGAGACAGGGGTGAACACTGAAGCTTTCTTT. It codes for CASRETGVNTEAFF.

The chain carries TRBV18 and TRBJ2-2; 7 bases line up with TRBD1. Per germline, CDR1 KGHSH and CDR2 LQKENI. V lost 3 bases, J lost 2 bases, and 3 bases stayed unmatched. This CDR3 has 15 residues. CDR3 coding DNA: TGTGCCAGCTCACCCGGGACAGTTAACACCGGGGAGCTGTTTTTT. It yields the protein CASSPGTVNTGELFF.

The rearrangement uses TRBV7-4 and TRBJ1-1; D is uncertain. Germline V gene sequence: CDR1 SGHVT, CDR2 SQSDAQ. V lost 5 bases to trimming and J lost 10 bases, with 14 bases between them. This CDR3 has 12 residues. CDR3 protein: CASSPTREPAFF. CDR3 nucleotides: TGTGCCAGCAGCCCGACGCGGGAGCCAGCTTTCTTT.

This chain uses TRBV6-1 with TRBJ1-3; tentatively, D is TRBD1 (5 bases). Per germline, CDR1 MNHNS and CDR2 SASEGT. V was cut by 4 bases and J by 1 base, with 11 bases left in between. CDR3 length equals 15 residues. Written as DNA, the CDR3 is TGTGCCAGCAGTGGTGACAGTAGATCTGGAAACACCATATATTTT. This translates into CASSGDSRSGNTIYF.

The chain joins TRBV5-1 to TRBJ2-1; TRBD1 matches at 10 bases. CDR1 and CDR2 from the germline V gene are SGHRS and YFSETQ. The CDR3 is 17 amino acids. The V and J ends lost 2 bases and 1 base, in that order; junction bases with no gene match: 6. CDR3 nucleotides: TGCGCCAGCAGCTTTGGGACAGGGGACCGATCCTACAATGAGCAGTTCTTC. This encodes CASSFGTGDRSYNEQFF.

This chain joins TRBV30 and TRBJ1-3; D might be TRBD1 (6 bases). Germline V gene sequence: CDR1 GTSNPN, CDR2 SVGIG (reference sequence). The CDR3 extends over 15 amino acids. V lost 4 bases to trimming and J lost 1 base, with 14 bases between them. Written as DNA, the CDR3 is TGTGCCTGGAAGGAGGCAGGGGCGTCTGGAAACACCATATATTTT. Protein sequence: CAWKEAGASGNTIYF.

Comment on this clone: Other DNA sequences of this sample code for an identical CDR3. This chain uses TRBV9 with TRBJ1-6; D might be TRBD1 (5 bases). From germline, CDR1 is SGDLS and CDR2 YYNGEE. The CDR3 covers 15 residues. Trimming removed 0 bases from V and 6 bases from J, with 10 bases in between. DNA for the CDR3: TGTGCCAGCAGCGTAGAAGGGGCAGGTAATTCACCCCTCCACTTT. Encoded protein: CASSVEGAGNSPLHF.

CDR3 protein: CASSAGQGYGYTF. The CDR3 coding sequence is TGCGCCAGCAGTGCAGGACAGGGCTATGGCTACACCTTC. This chain links TRBV10-1 with TRBJ1-2; 8 bases match TRBD1. Germline assignment: CDR1 WNHNN and CDR2 SYGVQD (reference sequence). The CDR3 totals 13 residues. V was pared by 4 bases and J by 4 bases, with 2 bases of the junction left unmatched.

The chain has TRBV4-3 and TRBJ2-7; D unresolved. The V end was cut by 4 bases, the J end by 3 bases, with 10 bases between. In germline, CDR1 is LGHNA, CDR2 YSLEER. CDR3 length: 13 residues. CDR3 bases: TGCGCCAGCAGCCTCACACACAACTACGAGCAGTACTTC. Translated, it gives CASSLTHNYEQYF.

This clone was recorded a few times. One junction end does not reproduce the germline sequence, and a read error may be involved. This chain links TRBV7-9 with TRBJ1-5, with D possibly TRBD1 on 6 matching bases. Germline assignment: CDR1 SEHNR and CDR2 FQNEAQ (reference sequence). This CDR3 comprises 16 residues. The CDR3 region has the DNA TGTTCCAGCAGCTTAGCGGGGGCTAGGAGCAATCAGCCCCAGCATTTT. Encoded protein: CSSSLAGARSNQPQHF.

This clone occurred a few times. The chain employs TRBV6-6 and TRBJ2-1; TRBD1 matches at 7 bases. The CDR3 is 14 amino acids. Germline V gene lookup returns CDR1 MNHNY and CDR2 SVGAGI (reference sequence). J gave up 7 bases and V 0 bases, and 3 bases lay outside the gene matches. CDR3 DNA sequence: TGTGCCAGCAGTTACTCCGACAGGGTAAATGAGCAGTTCTTC. Protein product: CASSYSDRVNEQFF.

This rearrangement joins TRBV7-9 to TRBJ1-1, with D unresolved. CDR1 and CDR2 (germline): SEHNR, FQNEAQ (reference sequence). Trimming left V 3 bases short and J 6 bases short, with 20 bases between. This CDR3 has 16 residues. The CDR3 DNA reads as TGTGCCAGCAGCTTGATTTTCAAAGAGGGAGCAGCTGAAGCTTTCTTT. Its protein product is CASSLIFKEGAAEAFF.

The genes are TRBV10-3 and TRBJ2-7, with 7 bases lining up with TRBD2. The junction had 5 bases not matched to a gene; V was cut back by 6 bases and J by 0 bases. Germline CDR1 and CDR2: ENHRY and SYGVKD. This CDR3 is 14 amino acids long. The CDR3 nucleotides are TGTGCCATCAGCAGCGGGGTTTCCTCCTACGAGCAGTACTTC. Its protein is CAISSGVSSYEQYF.

This chain joins TRBV11-2 and TRBJ2-5, with 9 nucleotides matching TRBD2. Germline V gene lookup returns CDR1 SGHAT and CDR2 FQNNGV. V trimming: 1 base; J trimming: 4 bases; junction bases outside the gene matches: 7. The CDR3 sequence is 16 residues long. The CDR3 nucleotides read TGTGCCAGCAGCTTAGTGGCGCGGGGGGGCCGAGAGACCCAGTACTTC. This translates into CASSLVARGGRETQYF.

CDR3 DNA: TGTGCCAGCAGTTTTAGCGACGAGCAGTACTTC. Its protein is CASSFSDEQYF. The chain links TRBV28 to TRBJ2-7, with D possibly matching TRBD2 (5 bases). This CDR3 has 11 amino acids. Germline V lookup: CDR1 MDHEN, CDR2 SYDVKM. Trimming stripped 3 bases from V and 5 bases from J, with 5 bases between.

The V and J genes are TRBV6-6 and TRBJ2-1; D possibly corresponds to TRBD1 (5 bases). V was shortened by 2 bases and J by 15 bases, with 11 bases between the two germline ends. This CDR3 is built from 11 residues. Germline V gene data show CDR1 as MNHNY and CDR2 as SVGAGI (reference sequence). CDR3 region: CASSYQGLGFF. CDR3 bases: TGTGCCAGCAGTTACCAGGGCTTGGGGTTCTTC.

As to this clone: The junction and the germline gene differ at one end; a read error may be behind it. The V and J genes are TRBV6-1 and TRBJ2-5; tentative D call: TRBD2 (5 bases). CDR3 length equals 18 residues. CDR1 MNHNS and CDR2 SASEGT come from the germline V gene. The CDR3 is CASSEERGRVGYRETQYF. DNA for the CDR3: TGTGCCAGCAGCGAAGAGAGAGGGCGGGTGGGGTATCGCGAGACCCAGTACTTC.

The V gene is TRBV7-9, the J gene TRBJ2-4, with D perhaps TRBD2 (5 bases). V gave up 2 bases and J gave up 11 bases, with 13 bases separating them. Germline loops: CDR1 SEHNR, CDR2 FQNEAQ (reference sequence). This CDR3 region has 13 residues. CDR3 in DNA: TGTGCCAGCAGCTTATCCGCCGAGGAGGTTCAGTACTTC. Its protein product is CASSLSAEEVQYF.

The V call is TRBV9, the J call TRBJ2-7; TRBD2 might be the D (6 bases). This CDR3 is built from 22 residues. The germline V and J ends were trimmed by 2 bases and 0 bases, with 33 bases remaining between them. In germline, CDR1 is SGDLS, CDR2 YYNGEE. The CDR3 sequence is CASSVNYGVKGLGELDSYEQYF. The CDR3 DNA reads as TGTGCCAGCAGCGTTAATTACGGGGTAAAGGGACTGGGGGAGTTAGACTCCTACGAGCAGTACTTC.

This chain connects TRBV6-1 to TRBJ1-1; D gene uncertain. CDR1 is MNHNS, CDR2 SASEGT, per germline. The CDR3 runs to 11 residues. Trimming removed 5 bases from V and 8 bases from J, with 9 bases in between. CDR3 DNA sequence: TGTGCCAGCAGTTTACGGGAAGAAGCTTTCTTT. Residues: CASSLREEAFF.

The J gene is TRBJ1-2, the V gene TRBV2; D ambiguous. V lost 8 bases, J lost 6 bases, and 16 bases lay in between. This CDR3 is 13 amino acids long. Germline V gene sequence: CDR1 SNHLY, CDR2 FYNNEI. CDR3 DNA sequence: TGTGCCAGCGCCTTGGCGGGAGAGGATGGCTACACCTTC. Its translation: CASALAGEDGYTF.

This chain connects TRBV5-1 to TRBJ1-1, with unresolved D. Germline CDR1 is SGHRS and CDR2 is YFSETQ. This CDR3 has 14 residues. V was clipped by 5 bases and J by 5 bases, with 16 bases between them. This CDR3 reads CASRRVSEKTEAFF. In DNA form, the CDR3 reads TGCGCCAGCAGACGGGTTTCTGAAAAAACTGAAGCTTTCTTT. Combining the CDR3 with reference TRBV5-1 and TRBJ1-1 gives the whole variable domain KAGVTQTPRYLIKTRGQQVTLSCSPISGHRSVSWYQQTPGQGLQFLFEYFSETQRNKGNFPGRFSGRQFSNSRSEMNVSTLELGDSALYLCASRRVSEKTEAFFGQGTRLTVV.

V and J are TRBV5-1 and TRBJ1-3; no clear D. The CDR3 consists of 14 residues. CDR1 and CDR2 (germline): SGHRS, YFSETQ. V lost 4 bases, J lost 0 bases, and 8 bases lay in between. The CDR3 DNA reads as TGCGCCAGCAGCCTACAGAGCTCTGGAAACACCATATATTTT. Its protein product is CASSLQSSGNTIYF.

The chain uses TRBV4-2 and TRBJ2-3, with no clear D. V was cut by 5 bases and J by 7 bases, with 22 bases left in between. Per germline, CDR1 LGHNA and CDR2 YNFKEQ. The length of the CDR3 is 16 residues. The CDR3 spells CASSLTRVRSGNTQYF. The CDR3 DNA is TGTGCCAGCAGCTTGACTCGGGTCCGTTCGGGTAATACGCAGTATTTT.

This clone has only one observation. This chain links TRBV6-1 with TRBJ2-1; no firm D call. The germline gives CDR1 MNHNS, CDR2 SASEGT. This CDR3 region has 13 residues. V was trimmed by 3 bases and J by 3 bases, leaving 6 bases between them. The CDR3 DNA reads as TGTGCCAGCAGTGATTTCGTCTACAATGAGCAGTTCTTC. Translated: CASSDFVYNEQFF.

The chain has TRBV5-6 and TRBJ2-2, with 12 bases fitting TRBD2. V shed 4 bases, J shed 7 bases, and the junction held 8 bases outside the gene matches. Germline V lookup: CDR1 SGHDT, CDR2 YYEEEE. The CDR3 extends over 16 amino acids. The CDR3 DNA follows: TGTGCCAGCAGCCCTTCTAGCGGGGGGGCAGGCGGGGAGCTGTTTTTT. Its translation: CASSPSSGGAGGELFF.

V is TRBV9 and J is TRBJ2-5, with D possibly being TRBD1 (6 bases). The V and J ends lost 3 bases and 6 bases respectively, with 18 bases between them. Germline CDR1 SGDLS, CDR2 YYNGEE. The CDR3 totals 15 residues. CDR3 loop: CASSGGGAGTKTQYF. In nucleotides, the CDR3 is TGTGCCAGCAGCGGAGGGGGAGCAGGGACGAAGACCCAGTACTTC.